The 17 T cell receptor beta chains below come from one sample, sequenced in a study of blood T cell repertoires in COVID-19 (dated by TCRdb to 2020 to 2022). The receptor library was made with the immunoSEQ multiplex PCR assay. TCRdb carries this immuneACCESS record with in-frame sequences only. Its versions omit some clonotypes, under half of them owing to an unresolved V gene in the studies checked, with the rest unexplained. This sample has some 370,000 clones in its table, and 90% of those were observed once. Around 7% of the sample belongs to the ten largest clones. Sample: peripheral blood. The receptors stem from a man between 18 and 35 years old with active or convalescent COVID-19.

The gene calls are TRBV3-1 (or the pseudogene TRBV3-2) and TRBJ2-5, with 9 bases fitting TRBD1. The CDR3 spans 15 residues. Trimming at V came to 4 bases and at J to 4 bases, leaving 7 bases not matched to a gene. Germline CDR1 LGHDT, CDR2 YNNKEL (reference sequence). The CDR3 protein is CASSPKGQGSETQYF. CDR3 in DNA: TGTGCCAGCAGCCCAAAGGGACAGGGCTCAGAGACCCAGTACTTC.

V and J are TRBV6-1 and TRBJ1-5; no firm D call. Trimming removed 1 base at V and 12 bases at J, with 16 bases between. Looked up from germline, CDR1 is MNHNS and CDR2 is SASEGT. The CDR3 is made up of 14 amino acids. The CDR3 nucleotides are TGTGCCAGCAGTGAAGAGGCCACCCTCCGGGGCCAGCATTTT. This translates into CASSEEATLRGQHF.

V and J are TRBV4-1 and TRBJ2-7; D gene ambiguous. This CDR3 comprises 16 residues. Germline V gene sequence: CDR1 MGHRA, CDR2 YSYEKL. Trimming took off 0 bases at V and 1 base at J, with 13 bases between the two ends. The DNA of the CDR3 is TGCGCCAGCAGCCAAGAACCCGCAGACAAATCCTACGAGCAGTACTTC. It yields the protein CASSQEPADKSYEQYF.

This clone is a singleton in its sample. This chain connects TRBV24-1 to TRBJ1-5; D call uncertain. CDR3 length: 14 residues. Germline-derived CDR1 and CDR2 are KGHDR and SFDVKD. Between the trimmed V and J ends, which lost 4 bases and 1 base, there was a span of 7 bases. The CDR3 coding sequence is TGTGCCACCAGTGAGGCAGGAAGCAATCAGCCCCAGCATTTT. Protein product: CATSEAGSNQPQHF.

This clone appeared once. This chain joins TRBV9 and TRBJ2-2, with TRBD2 as a possible D gene (5 bases). This CDR3 is 17 amino acids long. Trimming pared 4 bases from V and 5 bases from J, leaving 21 bases between. In germline, CDR1 is SGDLS, CDR2 YYNGEE. CDR3 sequence reads: CASSLRLRPGETGELFF. The CDR3 DNA reads as TGTGCCAGCAGCCTAAGACTTCGGCCTGGGGAGACCGGGGAGCTGTTTTTT.

V gene TRBV18 combines with J gene TRBJ1-2, with D maybe TRBD1 (5 bases). The CDR3 contains 14 residues. V lost 2 bases and J lost 8, with 15 bases in between. The germline V gene encodes CDR1 KGHSH and CDR2 LQKENI. CDR3 nucleotide sequence: TGTGCCAGCTCACCAAGCGATTCAGGGCGAGGCTACACCTTC. As protein: CASSPSDSGRGYTF.

This chain links TRBV19 with TRBJ2-1; 10 positions match TRBD1. Trimming cost V 9 bases and J 6 bases; bases outside gene matches: 8. The CDR3 sequence is 14 residues long. CDR1 LNHDA and CDR2 SQIVND come from the germline V gene (reference sequence). This chain's CDR3 is CASNGWTGGNEQFF. The CDR3 coding sequence is TGTGCCAGCAATGGGTGGACAGGGGGCAATGAGCAGTTCTTC. Looking up the rest from reference TRBV19 and TRBJ2-1 gives the full variable domain: DGGITQSPKYLFRKEGQNVTLSCEQNLNHDAMYWYRQDPGQGLRLIYYSQIVNDFQKGDIAEGYSVSREKKESFPLTVTSAQKNPTAFYLCASNGWTGGNEQFFGPGTRLTVL.

CDR3 in amino acids: CASSLGAGFWQYF. In DNA, the CDR3 is TGTGCCAGCAGCTTAGGGGCAGGGTTTTGGCAGTACTTC. The rearrangement joins TRBV11-2 to TRBJ2-7, with a tentative D call TRBD1 (5 bases). The germline V and J ends were trimmed by 1 base and 9 bases, with 13 bases remaining between them. Germline CDR1 SGHAT, CDR2 FQNNGV. CDR3 length: 13 residues. Filled out from reference TRBV11-2 and TRBJ2-7, the complete variable domain reads EAGVAQSPRYKIIEKRQSVAFWCNPISGHATLYWYQQILGQGPKLLIQFQNNGVVDDSQLPKDRFSAERLKGVDSTLKIQPAKLEDSAVYLCASSLGAGFWQYFGPGTRLTVT.

V and J are TRBV19 and TRBJ2-3; D remains unclear. This CDR3 region has 16 residues. V gave up 7 bases and J gave up 0 bases, with 17 bases separating them. Germline assignment: CDR1 LNHDA and CDR2 SQIVND (reference sequence). DNA for the CDR3: TGTGCCAGTACCCCGGAGATCAAGGCTAGCACAGATACGCAGTATTTT. Protein product: CASTPEIKASTDTQYF.

The chain has TRBV19 and TRBJ2-2; possibly TRBD1 for D (6 bases). The V and J ends lost 3 bases and 2 bases respectively, with 13 bases between them. This CDR3 spans 16 amino acids. The germline V gene encodes CDR1 LNHDA and CDR2 SQIVND (reference sequence). CDR3 sequence: CASSIDGGVNTGELFF. As DNA, the CDR3 is TGTGCCAGTAGTATCGATGGGGGCGTCAACACCGGGGAGCTGTTTTTT.

This sequence joins TRBV3-1 (or the pseudogene TRBV3-2) and TRBJ1-1; D not certain. Germline CDR1 is LGHDT and CDR2 is YNNKEL (reference sequence). With 0 bases removed from V and 1 base from J, the gap between germline ends came to 6 bases. The CDR3 extends over 14 amino acids. The CDR3 DNA is TGTGCCAGCAGCCAAGAACCCAGGAACACTGAAGCTTTCTTT. Its translation: CASSQEPRNTEAFF.

The chain employs TRBV6-5 and TRBJ2-7; the D gene is possibly TRBD2 (5 bases). The CDR3 has 13 amino acids. Germline values: CDR1 MNHEY, CDR2 SVGAGI. V lost 7 bases to trimming and J lost 0 bases, with 10 bases between them. The CDR3 region is CASTDWTSYEQYF. CDR3 DNA sequence: TGTGCCAGCACGGACTGGACCTCCTACGAGCAGTACTTC.

The rearrangement joins TRBV28 to TRBJ1-5; D is unclear. Germline-derived CDR1 and CDR2 are MDHEN and SYDVKM. V was trimmed by 6 bases and J by 2 bases, leaving 11 bases between them. This CDR3 spans 14 amino acids. CDR3 bases: TGTGCCAGCAGCCTAGCCCCCCGCAATCAGCCCCAGCATTTT. Translation gives CASSLAPRNQPQHF. The complete variable domain, with remaining parts taken from reference TRBV28 and TRBJ1-5, reads DVKVTQSSRYLVKRTGEKVFLECVQDMDHENMFWYRQDPGLGLRLIYFSYDVKMKEKGDIPEGYSVSREKKERFSLILESASTNQTSMYLCASSLAPRNQPQHFGDGTRLSIL.

V is TRBV4-3 and J is TRBJ2-7; 9 nucleotides agree with TRBD2. CDR1 and CDR2 (germline): LGHNA, YSLEER. With 0 bases clipped from V and 0 bases from J, the junction kept 3 bases outside the gene matches. The CDR3 runs to 16 residues. The CDR3 nucleotides are TGCGCCAGCAGCCAAGATCTAGCGGGAAGCTCCTACGAGCAGTACTTC. This codes for CASSQDLAGSSYEQYF.

J is TRBJ2-5 and V is TRBV5-1; perhaps TRBD1 as D (5 bases). V was pared by 2 bases and J by 1 base, with 9 bases between. Germline CDR1 and CDR2: SGHRS and YFSETQ. The CDR3 runs 14 residues. This CDR3 reads CASSLQASQETQYF. Written as DNA, the CDR3 is TGCGCCAGCAGCTTACAGGCCTCCCAAGAGACCCAGTACTTC.

Details on this clone: The same CDR3 also results from other DNA sequences found in this sample. This sequence joins TRBV19 and TRBJ2-1; D ambiguous. The CDR3 extends over 13 amino acids. In germline, CDR1 is LNHDA, CDR2 SQIVND (reference sequence). The V end lost 3 bases, the J end lost 4 bases, and 7 bases lay between the germline ends. The CDR3 nucleotides are TGTGCCAGTAGTATTGCGTTGTACAATGAGCAGTTCTTC. Translating it yields CASSIALYNEQFF. Combining the CDR3 with reference TRBV19 and TRBJ2-1 gives the whole variable domain DGGITQSPKYLFRKEGQNVTLSCEQNLNHDAMYWYRQDPGQGLRLIYYSQIVNDFQKGDIAEGYSVSREKKESFPLTVTSAQKNPTAFYLCASSIALYNEQFFGPGTRLTVL.

As for this clone: At one boundary the junction diverges from the germline segment, which might be a read error. This rearrangement joins TRBV27 to TRBJ1-2; D call uncertain. The CDR3 has 13 residues. Per germline, CDR1 MNHEY and CDR2 SMNVEV (reference sequence). The CDR3 DNA reads TGTGCCAGCAGGTTATCGATCAGCTATGGCTACACCTTC. The encoded protein is CASRLSISYGYTF.